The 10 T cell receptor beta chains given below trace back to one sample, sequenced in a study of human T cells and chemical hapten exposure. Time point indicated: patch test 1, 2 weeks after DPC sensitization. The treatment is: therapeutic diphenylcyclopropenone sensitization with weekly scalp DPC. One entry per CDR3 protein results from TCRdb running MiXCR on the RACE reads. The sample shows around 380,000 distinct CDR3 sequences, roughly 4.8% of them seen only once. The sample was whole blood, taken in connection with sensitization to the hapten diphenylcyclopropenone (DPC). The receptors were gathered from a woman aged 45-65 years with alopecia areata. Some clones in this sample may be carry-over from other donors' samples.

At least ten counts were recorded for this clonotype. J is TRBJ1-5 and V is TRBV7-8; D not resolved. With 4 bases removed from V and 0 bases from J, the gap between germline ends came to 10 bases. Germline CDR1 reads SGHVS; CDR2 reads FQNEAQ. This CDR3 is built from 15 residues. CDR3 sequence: CASSYLRDSNQPQHF. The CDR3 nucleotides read TGTGCCAGCAGCTACCTTCGTGATAGCAATCAGCCCCAGCATTTT. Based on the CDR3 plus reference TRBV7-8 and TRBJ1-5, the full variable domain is GAGVSQSPRYKVAKRGQDVALRCDPISGHVSLFWYQQALGQGPEFLTYFQNEAQLDKSGLPSDRFFAERPEGSVSTLKIQRTQQEDSAVYLCASSYLRDSNQPQHFGDGTRLSIL.

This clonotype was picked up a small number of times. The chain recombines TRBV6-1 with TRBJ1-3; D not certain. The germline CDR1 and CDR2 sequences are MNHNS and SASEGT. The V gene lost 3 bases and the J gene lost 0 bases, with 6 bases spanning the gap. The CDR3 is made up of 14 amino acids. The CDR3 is CASSDWGSGNTIYF. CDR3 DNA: TGTGCCAGCAGTGATTGGGGCTCTGGAAACACCATATATTTT.

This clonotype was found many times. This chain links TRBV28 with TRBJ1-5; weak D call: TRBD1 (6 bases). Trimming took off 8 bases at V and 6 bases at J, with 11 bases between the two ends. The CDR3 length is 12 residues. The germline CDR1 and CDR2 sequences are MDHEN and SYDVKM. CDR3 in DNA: TGTGCCAGCGGAACAGGGTCTCAGCCCCAGCATTTT. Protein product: CASGTGSQPQHF.

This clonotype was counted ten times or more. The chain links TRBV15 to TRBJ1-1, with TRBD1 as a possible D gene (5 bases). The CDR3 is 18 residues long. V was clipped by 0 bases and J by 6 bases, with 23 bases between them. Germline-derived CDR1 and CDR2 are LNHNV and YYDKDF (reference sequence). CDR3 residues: CATSRDLERIGAFAEAFF. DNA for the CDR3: TGTGCCACCAGCAGAGATCTGGAGAGGATAGGGGCTTTCGCTGAAGCTTTCTTT. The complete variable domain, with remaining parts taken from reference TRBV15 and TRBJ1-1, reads DAMVIQNPRYQVTQFGKPVTLSCSQTLNHNVMYWYQQKSSQAPKLLFHYYDKDFNNEADTPDNFQSRRPNTSFCFLDIRSPGLGDTAMYLCATSRDLERIGAFAEAFFGQGTRLTVV.

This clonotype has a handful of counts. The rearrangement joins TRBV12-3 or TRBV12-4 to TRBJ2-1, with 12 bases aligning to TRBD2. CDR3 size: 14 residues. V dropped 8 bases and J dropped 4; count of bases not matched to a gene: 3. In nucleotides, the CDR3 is TGTGCCAGCGGGCTAGCGGGAGGGTACAATGAGCAGTTCTTC. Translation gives CASGLAGGYNEQFF.

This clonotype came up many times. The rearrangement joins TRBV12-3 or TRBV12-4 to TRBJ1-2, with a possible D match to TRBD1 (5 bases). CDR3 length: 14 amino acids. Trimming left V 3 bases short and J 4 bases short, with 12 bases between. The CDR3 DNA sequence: TGTGCCAGCAGTTTCAGATCAGGGAGCTATGGCTACACCTTC. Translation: CASSFRSGSYGYTF.

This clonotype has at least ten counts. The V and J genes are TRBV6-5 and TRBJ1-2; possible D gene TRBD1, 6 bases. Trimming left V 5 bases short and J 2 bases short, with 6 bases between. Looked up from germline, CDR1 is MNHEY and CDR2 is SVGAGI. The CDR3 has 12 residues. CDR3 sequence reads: CASSTGNYGYTF. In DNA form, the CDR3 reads TGTGCCAGCAGTACAGGGAACTATGGCTACACCTTC.

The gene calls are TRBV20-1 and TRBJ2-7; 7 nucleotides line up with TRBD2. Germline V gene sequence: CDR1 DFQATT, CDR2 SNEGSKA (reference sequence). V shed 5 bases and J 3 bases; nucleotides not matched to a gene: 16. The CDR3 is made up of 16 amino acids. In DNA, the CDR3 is TGCAGTGCTCCCGATTTTAGTGGCGGGAGTTTCTACGAGCAGTACTTC. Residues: CSAPDFSGGSFYEQYF.

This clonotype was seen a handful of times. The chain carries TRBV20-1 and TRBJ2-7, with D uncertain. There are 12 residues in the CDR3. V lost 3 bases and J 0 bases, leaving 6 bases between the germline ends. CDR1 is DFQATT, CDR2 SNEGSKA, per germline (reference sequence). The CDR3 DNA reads TGCAGTGCTAGGGACGACTCCTACGAGCAGTACTTC. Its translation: CSARDDSYEQYF.

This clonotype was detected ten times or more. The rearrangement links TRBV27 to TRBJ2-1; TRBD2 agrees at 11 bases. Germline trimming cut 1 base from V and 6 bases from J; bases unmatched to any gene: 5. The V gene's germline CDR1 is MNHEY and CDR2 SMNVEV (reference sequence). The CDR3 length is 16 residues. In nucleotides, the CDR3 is TGTGCCAGCAGTTTATTAGTAGCGGGAGGGGGCAATGAGCAGTTCTTC. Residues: CASSLLVAGGGNEQFF.